A single sample gave rise to the 30 T cell receptor beta chains below, sequenced in a study of T cell responses to AZD1222 COVID-19 vaccine. The assay was immunoSEQ multiplex PCR, and TCRdb's table has in-frame clones only and misses some. The repertoire holds 200,000 or so clones, with roughly 90% as singletons. This material consisted of peripheral blood, taken on day 0 of AZD1222 vaccination. All receptors come from an adult in good health.

This chain connects TRBV5-4 to TRBJ2-7, with 7 bases identical to TRBD1. Unmatched junction bases numbered 5, after V lost 5 bases and J lost 0 bases. CDR1 is SGHNT, CDR2 YYREEE, per germline (reference sequence). The length of the CDR3 is 14 residues. Here the CDR3 DNA reads TGTGCCAGCAGTGCCTACAGGGGCTCCTACGAGCAGTACTTC. Protein: CASSAYRGSYEQYF.

The count of this clone is one. The chain employs TRBV5-8 and TRBJ1-6; 7 bases match TRBD1. The CDR3 is 15 residues long. The germline V gene encodes CDR1 SGHTS and CDR2 YDEGEE. Trimming removed 4 bases from V and 10 bases from J; junction bases left unmatched: 11. In DNA form, the CDR3 reads TGTGCCAGCAGCCTTAGGGGGCCCCTGGCCTCACCCCTCCACTTT. Encoded protein: CASSLRGPLASPLHF. The whole variable domain, remainder taken from reference TRBV5-8 and TRBJ1-6, is EAGVTQSPTHLIKTRGQQATLRCSPISGHTSVYWYQQALGLGLQFLLWYDEGEERNRGNFPPRFSGRQFPNYSSELNVNALELEDSALYLCASSLRGPLASPLHFGNGTRLTVT.

CDR3 coding DNA: TGTGCCAGCATGGGAACAGGGGGTCTTCAGCCCCAGCATTTT. This sequence encodes CASMGTGGLQPQHF. This sequence joins TRBV6-5 and TRBJ1-5, with 8 bases identical to TRBD1. V shed 7 bases, J shed 6 bases, and the junction held 8 bases outside the gene matches. In germline, CDR1 is MNHEY, CDR2 SVGAGI. The CDR3 covers 14 residues.

V is TRBV11-1 and J is TRBJ2-7; D gene ambiguous. The length of the CDR3 is 14 residues. Deletions cut 0 bases from V and 6 bases from J, with 12 bases between. Germline V gives CDR1 SGHAT, CDR2 FQDESV (reference sequence). CDR3 nucleotides: TGTGCCAGCAGCTTAGCGGGTGTTGGGGTCGAGCAGTACTTC. Amino acid sequence: CASSLAGVGVEQYF.

This chain joins TRBV7-9 and TRBJ2-7; 15 bases are shared with TRBD2. Trimming at V came to 5 bases and at J to 3 bases, leaving 11 bases not matched to a gene. The CDR3 totals 18 residues. Germline V gene lookup returns CDR1 SEHNR and CDR2 FQNEAQ (reference sequence). The CDR3: CASSGPGTSGRIDYEQYF. CDR3 bases: TGTGCCAGCAGCGGACCCGGGACTAGCGGGAGGATTGACTACGAGCAGTACTTC.

This chain uses TRBV12-3 or TRBV12-4 with TRBJ2-7, with no clear D. Deletions cut 6 bases from V and 2 bases from J, with 8 bases between. The CDR3 is made up of 12 amino acids. In nucleotides, the CDR3 is TGTGCCAGCAGCCAGAACCCCTACGAGCAGTACTTC. Translated, it gives CASSQNPYEQYF.

This chain connects TRBV27 to TRBJ2-7, with D unresolved. In germline, CDR1 is MNHEY, CDR2 SMNVEV (reference sequence). CDR3 length: 19 residues. V lost 2 bases to trimming and J lost 2 bases, with 25 bases between them. CDR3 in amino acids: CASSLIGDIGLGFPYEQYF. Written as DNA, the CDR3 is TGTGCCAGCAGTTTAATAGGAGATATTGGGTTAGGGTTTCCCTACGAGCAGTACTTC.

V and J are TRBV18 and TRBJ2-7; TRBD1 aligns across 10 bases. V lost 9 bases to trimming and J lost 7 bases; unmatched junction nucleotides: 12. The CDR3 runs 14 residues. Per the germline V gene, CDR1 is KGHSH and CDR2 is LQKENI. Here the CDR3 DNA reads TGTGCCAGTCGTCCTCGACAGGGGGCAGGGGAGCAGTACTTC. Translation gives CASRPRQGAGEQYF.

This clone was detected a few times. The chain combines TRBV18 with TRBJ2-3, with D possibly being TRBD1 or TRBD2 (5 bases each). CDR1 is KGHSH and CDR2 is LQKENI in the germline V gene. V was pared by 6 bases and J by 6 bases, with 19 bases between. The CDR3 covers 15 residues. The CDR3: CASSSRDGVADTQYF. DNA of the CDR3: TGTGCCAGCTCTAGCCGGGACGGTGTCGCGGATACGCAGTATTTT.

The CDR3 is CAIGGREGRSTDTQYF. For the CDR3, the DNA is TGTGCCATCGGGGGCAGGGAGGGAAGGAGCACAGATACGCAGTATTTT. This chain links TRBV10-3 with TRBJ2-3, with D possibly TRBD2 on 7 matching bases. In germline, CDR1 is ENHRY, CDR2 SYGVKD. V lost 8 bases, J lost 0 bases, and 18 bases lay in between. The CDR3 sequence is 16 residues long.

J is TRBJ2-2 and V is TRBV11-3; D possibly uses TRBD1 or TRBD2 (6 bases each). Germline lookup yields CDR1 SGHNT and CDR2 YENEEA. V lost 0 bases, J lost 4 bases, and 9 bases lay in between. This CDR3 region has 15 residues. The DNA of the CDR3 is TGTGCCAGCAGCTTAGACGGGGGCGGCACCGGGGAGCTGTTTTTT. Translation: CASSLDGGGTGELFF. Looking up the rest from reference TRBV11-3 and TRBJ2-2 gives the full variable domain: EAGVVQSPRYKIIEKKQPVAFWCNPISGHNTLYWYLQNLGQGPELLIRYENEEAVDDSQLPKDRFSAERLKGVDSTLKIQPAELGDSAVYLCASSLDGGGTGELFFGEGSRLTVL.

This chain connects TRBV19 to TRBJ2-1; D not resolved. There are 13 residues in the CDR3. V lost 2 bases and J lost 6, with 8 bases in between. In germline, CDR1 is LNHDA, CDR2 SQIVND (reference sequence). CDR3 nucleotides: TGTGCCAGTAGTATAAGTCTTCCCAATGAGCAGTTCTTC. Amino acids: CASSISLPNEQFF.

The chain uses TRBV6-5 and TRBJ2-3; D uncertain. This CDR3 is 14 amino acids long. Trimming shortened V by 4 bases and J by 3 bases, and 11 bases separated the two germline ends. Germline V gene data show CDR1 as MNHEY and CDR2 as SVGAGI. CDR3 sequence: CASSLTFFTDTQYF. The CDR3 DNA reads as TGTGCCAGCAGTTTGACCTTTTTTACAGATACGCAGTATTTT.

The count of this clone is one. The chain uses TRBV9 and TRBJ2-2, with 11 bases matching TRBD2. The CDR3 totals 16 residues. Losses at the gene ends were 4 bases for V and 7 bases for J; bases not matched to a gene: 9. The V gene's germline CDR1 is SGDLS and CDR2 YYNGEE. The CDR3 bases are TGTGCCAGCAGCTCCCGACTAGCGGGAAAGGTCGGGGAGCTGTTTTTT. This translates into CASSSRLAGKVGELFF.

The CDR3 DNA reads TGTGCCAGCTCACCTCGAGGAGGAAACTACAATGAGCAGTTCTTC. Its translation is CASSPRGGNYNEQFF. The chain couples TRBV18 to TRBJ2-1, with D possibly matching TRBD2 (5 bases). The V gene lost 3 bases and the J gene lost 3 bases, with 12 bases spanning the gap. CDR1 and CDR2 (germline): KGHSH, LQKENI. CDR3 length: 15 residues.

The rearrangement joins TRBV28 to TRBJ2-1; D uncertain. The CDR3 consists of 17 residues. The V gene's germline CDR1 is MDHEN and CDR2 SYDVKM. The V end was cut by 3 bases, the J end by 10 bases, with 25 bases between. Written as DNA, the CDR3 is TGTGCCAGCAGTTTGGCCTCTAGTCGGCCAGCTTTTCGGGAGCAGTTCTTC. Translating gives CASSLASSRPAFREQFF.

The chain employs TRBV4-2 and TRBJ2-4; weak D call: TRBD1 (5 bases). Trimming took 0 bases from V and 0 from J, leaving 15 bases between them. CDR1 is LGHNA and CDR2 is YNFKEQ in the germline V gene. The CDR3 is 18 residues long. The CDR3 DNA follows: TGTGCCAGCAGCCAAGATCTTGGCAGGGCCCTAGCCAAAAACATTCAGTACTTC. Encoded protein: CASSQDLGRALAKNIQYF.

The chain joins TRBV5-1 to TRBJ2-1; either TRBD1 or TRBD2 may fit D (6 bases each). This CDR3 region has 20 residues. Germline values: CDR1 SGHRS, CDR2 YFSETQ. Trimming removed 1 base from V and 1 base from J, with 24 bases in between. CDR3 sequence (DNA): TGCGCCAGCAGCTTGCCCCTGTCAGCCTTCGGGGGCTTTTCCTACAATGAGCAGTTCTTC. Residues: CASSLPLSAFGGFSYNEQFF.

This clone showed up just once. V gene TRBV2 combines with J gene TRBJ2-7, with D possibly matching TRBD1 (6 bases). The V end lost 2 bases, the J end lost 0 bases, and 17 bases lay between the germline ends. Germline V gene sequence: CDR1 SNHLY, CDR2 FYNNEI. The CDR3 totals 17 residues. The CDR3 reads CASSETGKGVVSYEQYF. The CDR3 DNA sequence: TGTGCCAGCAGTGAAACAGGGAAGGGGGTCGTCTCCTACGAGCAGTACTTC. The whole variable domain, remainder taken from reference TRBV2 and TRBJ2-7, is EPEVTQTPSHQVTQMGQEVILRCVPISNHLYFYWYRQILGQKVEFLVSFYNNEISEKSEIFDDQFSVERPDGSNFTLKIRSTKLEDSAMYFCASSETGKGVVSYEQYFGPGTRLTVT.

CDR3 DNA sequence: TGTGCCAGTAGTATCACCGGGCTGAGAACTGAAGCTTTCTTT. Translating gives CASSITGLRTEAFF. The rearrangement uses TRBV19 and TRBJ1-1; D uncertain. In germline, CDR1 is LNHDA, CDR2 SQIVND (reference sequence). The CDR3 totals 14 residues. V gave up 3 bases and J gave up 5 bases, with 13 bases separating them.

Worth noting for this clone: This sample includes further DNA sequences coding for the same CDR3. The chain combines TRBV18 with TRBJ2-3; D unresolved. V was cut by 2 bases and J by 1 base, with 1 base left in between. Germline V CDR1 and CDR2: KGHSH, LQKENI. The CDR3 loop spans 12 amino acids. The CDR3 loop reads CASSPGTDTQYF. CDR3 in DNA: TGTGCCAGCTCACCAGGCACAGATACGCAGTATTTT.

The V call is TRBV24-1, the J call TRBJ2-1; weak D call: TRBD2 (5 bases). CDR3 length equals 13 residues. The germline V gene has CDR1 KGHDR and CDR2 SFDVKD. The V gene lost 9 bases and the J gene lost 6 bases, with 14 bases spanning the gap. CDR3 nucleotides: TGTGCCACCGCGGTTTCGGCGGGCAATGAGCAGTTCTTC. Amino acids: CATAVSAGNEQFF.

Written as DNA, the CDR3 is TGTGCCAGCACCCTCAGGGGTGGGGAGCCCCAGCATTTT. This sequence encodes CASTLRGGEPQHF. This sequence joins TRBV7-2 and TRBJ1-5; D is perhaps TRBD1 (6 bases). V was trimmed by 7 bases and J by 8 bases, leaving 15 bases between them. CDR1 SGHTA and CDR2 FQGNSA come from the germline V gene. CDR3 length equals 13 residues.

The rearrangement links TRBV5-1 to TRBJ1-6, with D hard to call. The CDR3 is 16 amino acids. With 2 bases removed from V and 4 bases from J, the gap between germline ends came to 13 bases. The germline V gene has CDR1 SGHRS and CDR2 YFSETQ. The CDR3 coding sequence is TGCGCCAGCAGCTTATCGGACGCACAATATAATTCACCCCTCCACTTT. Translation gives CASSLSDAQYNSPLHF.

This sequence joins TRBV10-2 and TRBJ1-1; perhaps TRBD1 as D (5 bases). The CDR3 runs 14 residues. Trimming removed 4 bases at V and 1 base at J, with 10 bases between. Germline V gives CDR1 WSHSY, CDR2 SAAADI. DNA for the CDR3: TGCGCCAGCAGTGTCTGGGGGGAGAACACTGAAGCTTTCTTT. Translating it yields CASSVWGENTEAFF.

The chain links TRBV7-3 to TRBJ1-1, with D tentatively TRBD1 (5 bases). Deletions cut 1 base from V and 3 bases from J, with 18 bases between. CDR1 and CDR2 (germline): SGHTA, FQGTGA. This CDR3 has 17 amino acids. The DNA of the CDR3 is TGTGCCAGCAGCTTAAGCTTCGGGGCAGGGACTTACACTGAAGCTTTCTTT. Translating gives CASSLSFGAGTYTEAFF.

This clone was observed a single time. This chain connects TRBV28 to TRBJ1-5; TRBD1 agrees at 7 bases. The CDR3 contains 15 residues. Germline V gives CDR1 MDHEN, CDR2 SYDVKM. Losses at the gene ends were 3 bases for V and 4 bases for J; bases not matched to a gene: 6. The CDR3 nucleotides read TGTGCCAGCAGTTTCGTACAGGGGTGGAATCAGCCCCAGCATTTT. Protein: CASSFVQGWNQPQHF.

This chain uses TRBV29-1 with TRBJ2-2; no clear D gene. V was clipped by 5 bases and J by 6 bases, with 7 bases between them. The CDR3 is 11 amino acids. Germline V gives CDR1 SQVTM, CDR2 ANQGSEA. The CDR3 DNA is TGCAGCGTTTACTCGCCCGGGGAGCTGTTTTTT. Its translation is CSVYSPGELFF.

This chain connects TRBV5-1 to TRBJ2-7; TRBD2 matches at 13 bases. The CDR3 consists of 15 residues. Germline V gives CDR1 SGHRS, CDR2 YFSETQ. The trim removed 5 bases at V and 2 bases at J, leaving 4 bases unmatched. CDR3 bases: TGCGCCAGCAGTCTGACTAGCGGGAGGACCTACGAGCAGTACTTC. This codes for CASSLTSGRTYEQYF.

The chain carries TRBV5-4 and TRBJ2-2, with D perhaps TRBD1 or TRBD2 (6 bases each). The CDR3 covers 15 residues. V was trimmed by 0 bases and J by 4 bases, leaving 10 bases between them. CDR1 and CDR2 from the germline V gene are SGHNT and YYREEE (reference sequence). CDR3 loop: CASSLGRGRTGELFF. The CDR3 DNA follows: TGTGCCAGCAGCTTGGGACGGGGGCGCACCGGGGAGCTGTTTTTT.